Listed below are T cell receptor beta chains from one sample, sequenced in a study of OX40 agonist ivuxolimab in advanced cancers. Assay: immunoSEQ multiplex PCR; the TCRdb copy retains only in-frame clones and omits some. The sample comprises about 89,000 clones, approximately 91% of which are singletons, and over 0.65% rests with the top ten. Material: CD4+ or CD8+ T cells sorted from blood, obtained in a trial of the OX40 agonist ivuxolimab. These receptors were collected from an adult with an advanced solid tumor such as melanoma, head and neck, liver or kidney cancer. Each CDR3 is given without its conserved first and last residue.

TRBV7-2	TRBJ2-5	ASSPRNQETQY
TRBV7-9	TRBJ1-2	ASSLGVGSNYGYT
TRBV7-2	TRBJ2-5	ASSLYGQGKTQY
TRBV5-1	TRBJ2-5	ASSLEGNPWETQY
TRBV5-5	TRBJ1-2	ASIEQGRLNYGYT
TRBV6-1	TRBJ2-1	ASSEAPGSYNEQF
TRBV30	TRBJ1-5	AWSVIQGNQPQH
TRBV6-1	TRBJ1-5	ASSEPQGSQH
TRBV19	TRBJ2-2	ASSLRDRGAAGELF
TRBV2	TRBJ2-1	ASGSRDLGNEQF
TRBV2	TRBJ2-3	ASGGLDFTDTQY
TRBV7-9	TRBJ2-1	ASSYLGNEQF
TRBV30	TRBJ1-5	AWSGDGNQPQH
TRBV29-1	TRBJ1-1	SSLGQGATEAF
TRBV6-5	TRBJ1-6	ASGPGSSYNSPLH
TRBV19	TRBJ2-5	ASSPGQPQETQY
TRBV4-2	TRBJ1-2	ASSQGQLVYYGYT
TRBV7-2	TRBJ1-1	ASSLATGTGLEAF
TRBV19	TRBJ1-2	ASTDDGGVGYT
TRBV7-2	TRBJ2-4	ASSLVGIQY
TRBV18	TRBJ1-2	ASSPRATDNYGYT
TRBV6-1	TRBJ2-2	ASSDLAGGTGELF
TRBV30	TRBJ2-3	AWSSGVALTDTQY
TRBV4-2	TRBJ2-4	ASSQDWTRDSIQY
TRBV28	TRBJ2-3	ASSLAGRPWDTQY
TRBV9	TRBJ1-2	ASSVEVGGANYGYT
TRBV5-8	TRBJ1-1	ASSLGTGNTEAF
TRBV19	TRBJ2-1	ASSSAGLVFNEQF
TRBV4-1	TRBJ1-5	ASSLRQDVSNQPQH
TRBV5-1	TRBJ2-7	ASSSTAKVYEQY
TRBV11-3	TRBJ2-7	ASSPSQGTYEQY
TRBV6-1	TRBJ2-1	ASRAGQPYNEQF
TRBV28	TRBJ2-1	ASPATSRGGERPFGNEQF
TRBV7-2	TRBJ2-5	ASSFSGARGQETQY
TRBV5-5	TRBJ1-5	ASSLRGGGDQPQH
TRBV5-1	TRBJ2-1	ASSLSRGLDEQF
TRBV27	TRBJ1-1	ASSYRDRSLTEAF
TRBV10-1	TRBJ2-7	ASSSVGLAGAGEQY
TRBV28	TRBJ2-5	ASTSTRVWKETQY
TRBV11-3	TRBJ2-7	ASSRGEHYEQY
TRBV4-3	TRBJ2-3	ASSQDVYRDRPSTDTQY
TRBV4-3	TRBJ2-3	ASSPRDSNTDTQY
TRBV6-5	TRBJ1-5	ASRRDRHNQPQH
TRBV5-1	TRBJ1-1	ASSLAQGMNTEAF
TRBV5-1	TRBJ2-3	ASSLETSVDTQY
TRBV2	TRBJ2-5	ASSPEIQETQY
TRBV5-3	TRBJ1-1	ARSLLRSGESTEAF
TRBV10-3	TRBJ2-5	AIRPSREAIETQY
TRBV6-5	TRBJ2-7	ASNKDVGYEQY
TRBV7-2	TRBJ1-2	ASSLVSGFGYT
TRBV6-1	TRBJ2-1	ASSGGLRNEQF
TRBV6-5	TRBJ1-4	ASTDRGRLSEKLF
TRBV5-1	TRBJ2-5	ASSLFPSAETQY
TRBV5-1	TRBJ1-1	ASSSPGGQGEAF
TRBV5-4	TRBJ2-7	ASSPGTAQTYEQY